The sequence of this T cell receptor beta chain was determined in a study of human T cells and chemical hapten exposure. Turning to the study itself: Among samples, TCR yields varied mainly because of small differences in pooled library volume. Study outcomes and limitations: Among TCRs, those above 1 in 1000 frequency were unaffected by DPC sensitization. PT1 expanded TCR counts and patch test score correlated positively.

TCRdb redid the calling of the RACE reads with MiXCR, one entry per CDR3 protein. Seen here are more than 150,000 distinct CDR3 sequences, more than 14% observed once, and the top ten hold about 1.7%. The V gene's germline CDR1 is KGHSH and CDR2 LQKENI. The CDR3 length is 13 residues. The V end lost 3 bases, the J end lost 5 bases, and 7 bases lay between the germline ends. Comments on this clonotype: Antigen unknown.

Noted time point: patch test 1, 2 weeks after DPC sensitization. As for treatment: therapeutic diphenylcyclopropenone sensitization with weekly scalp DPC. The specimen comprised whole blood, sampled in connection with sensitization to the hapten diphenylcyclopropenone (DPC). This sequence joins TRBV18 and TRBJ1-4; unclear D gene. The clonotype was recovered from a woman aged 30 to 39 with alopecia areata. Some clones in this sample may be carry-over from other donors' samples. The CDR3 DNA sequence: TGTGCCAGCTCACCCGAGACCAATGAAAAACTGTTTTTT. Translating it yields CASSPETNEKLFF.